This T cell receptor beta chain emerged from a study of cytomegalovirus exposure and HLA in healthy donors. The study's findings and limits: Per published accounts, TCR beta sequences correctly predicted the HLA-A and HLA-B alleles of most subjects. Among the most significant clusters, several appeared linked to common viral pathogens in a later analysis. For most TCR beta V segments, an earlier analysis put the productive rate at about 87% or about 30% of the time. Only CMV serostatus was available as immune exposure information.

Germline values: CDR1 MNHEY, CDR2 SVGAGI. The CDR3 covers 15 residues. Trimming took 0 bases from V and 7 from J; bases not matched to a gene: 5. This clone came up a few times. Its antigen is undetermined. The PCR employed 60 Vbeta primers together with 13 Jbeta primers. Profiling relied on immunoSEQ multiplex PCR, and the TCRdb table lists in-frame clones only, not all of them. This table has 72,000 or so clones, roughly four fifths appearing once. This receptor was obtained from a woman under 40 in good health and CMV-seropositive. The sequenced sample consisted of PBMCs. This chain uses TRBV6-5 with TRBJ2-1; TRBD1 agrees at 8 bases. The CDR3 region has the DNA TGTGCCAGCAGTTACTCGGACAGGGCCCAAAATGAGCAGTTCTTC. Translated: CASSYSDRAQNEQFF.